The subject of this entry is one T cell receptor beta chain. Here immunoSEQ multiplex PCR was the method, and the copy in TCRdb shows in-frame clones only, minus some. Among roughly 60,000 clones listed, almost 97% were seen once. Germline CDR1 and CDR2: MDHEN and SYDVKM. The CDR3 has 13 amino acids. V lost 3 bases to trimming and J lost 5 bases, with 10 bases between them. This entry belongs to a study of T cell changes during pregnancy in multiple sclerosis. The clonotype was recovered from a female donor with multiple sclerosis, enrolled in a pregnancy study. The rearrangement uses TRBV28 and TRBJ1-1, with D maybe TRBD1 (5 bases). The input for sequencing was CD8+ T cells from peripheral blood mononuclear cells, taken after pregnancy. The CDR3 coding sequence is TGTGCCAGCAGTTTTTGGGGGAGGACTGAAGCTTTCTTT. Protein: CASSFWGRTEAFF.